This T cell receptor (beta chain) originates from a study of blood T cell repertoires in COVID-19. As for the study in general: Italy, Spain and the United States were the sources of the convalescent and acute COVID-19 samples.

Method: immunoSEQ multiplex PCR; TCRdb's copy keeps in-frame clones and lacks some. The sample comprises some 100,000 clones, about 91% of which are singletons, and roughly 8.3% rests with the top ten. Germline V gene sequence: CDR1 SGHNT, CDR2 YENEEA. With 1 base removed from V and 4 bases from J, the gap between germline ends came to 21 bases. The CDR3 loop spans 18 amino acids. The sequencing input was peripheral blood. This TCR came from a woman aged 70-85 years with acute or convalescent COVID-19. This chain connects TRBV11-3 to TRBJ2-3; perhaps TRBD1 as D (6 bases). CDR3 sequence reads: CASSLGLRTGPDSDTQYF. In DNA form, the CDR3 reads TGTGCCAGCAGCTTAGGGCTCCGTACAGGGCCTGACTCAGATACGCAGTATTTT.